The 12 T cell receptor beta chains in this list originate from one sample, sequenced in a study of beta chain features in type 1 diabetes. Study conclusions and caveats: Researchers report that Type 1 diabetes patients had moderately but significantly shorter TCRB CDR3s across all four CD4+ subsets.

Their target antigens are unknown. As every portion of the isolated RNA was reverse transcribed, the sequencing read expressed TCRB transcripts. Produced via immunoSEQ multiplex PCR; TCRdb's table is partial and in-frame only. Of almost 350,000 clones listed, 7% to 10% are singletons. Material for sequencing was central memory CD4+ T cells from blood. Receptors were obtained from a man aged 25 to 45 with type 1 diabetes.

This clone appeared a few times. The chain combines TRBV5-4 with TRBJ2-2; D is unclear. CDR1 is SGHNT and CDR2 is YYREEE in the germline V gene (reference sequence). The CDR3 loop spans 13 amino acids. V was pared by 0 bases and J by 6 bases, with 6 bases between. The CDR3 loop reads CASSLVGAGELFF. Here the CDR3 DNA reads TGTGCCAGCAGCTTGGTGGGTGCCGGGGAGCTGTTTTTT.

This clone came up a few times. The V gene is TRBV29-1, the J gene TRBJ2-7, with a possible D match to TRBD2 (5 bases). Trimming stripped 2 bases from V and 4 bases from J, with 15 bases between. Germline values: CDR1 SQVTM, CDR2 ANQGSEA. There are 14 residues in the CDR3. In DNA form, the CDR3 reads TGCAGCGTTGAATATTCGGGGAATAGGTACGAGCAGTACTTC. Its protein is CSVEYSGNRYEQYF.

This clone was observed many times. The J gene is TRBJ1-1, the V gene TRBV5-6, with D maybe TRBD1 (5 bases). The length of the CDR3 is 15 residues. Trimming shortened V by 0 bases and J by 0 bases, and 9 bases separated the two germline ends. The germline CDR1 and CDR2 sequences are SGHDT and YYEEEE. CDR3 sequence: CASSLVPGMNTEAFF. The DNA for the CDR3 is TGTGCCAGCAGCTTGGTCCCAGGGATGAACACTGAAGCTTTCTTT.

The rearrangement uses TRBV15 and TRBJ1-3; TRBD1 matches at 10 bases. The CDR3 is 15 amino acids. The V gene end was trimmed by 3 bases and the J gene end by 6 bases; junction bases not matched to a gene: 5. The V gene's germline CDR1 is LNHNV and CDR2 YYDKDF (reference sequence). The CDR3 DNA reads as TGTGCCACCAGCAGGGGACAGGGGAAGGAAAACACCATATATTTT. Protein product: CATSRGQGKENTIYF.

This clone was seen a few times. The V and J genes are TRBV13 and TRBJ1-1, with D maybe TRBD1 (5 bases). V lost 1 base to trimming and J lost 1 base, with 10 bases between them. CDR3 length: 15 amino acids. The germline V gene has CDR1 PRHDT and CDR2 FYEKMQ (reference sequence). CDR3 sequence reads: CASSLERQPNTEAFF. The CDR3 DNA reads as TGTGCCAGCAGCTTAGAACGACAGCCGAACACTGAAGCTTTCTTT.

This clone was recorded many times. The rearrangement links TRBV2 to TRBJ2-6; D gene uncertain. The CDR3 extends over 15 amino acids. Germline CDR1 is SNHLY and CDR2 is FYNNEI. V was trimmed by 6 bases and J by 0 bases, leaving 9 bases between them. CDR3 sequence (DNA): TGTGCCAGCAGCCCAAGTAGCTCTGGGGCCAACGTCCTGACTTTC. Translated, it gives CASSPSSSGANVLTF.

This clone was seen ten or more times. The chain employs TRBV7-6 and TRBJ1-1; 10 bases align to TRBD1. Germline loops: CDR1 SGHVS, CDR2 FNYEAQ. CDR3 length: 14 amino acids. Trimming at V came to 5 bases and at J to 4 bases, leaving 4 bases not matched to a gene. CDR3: CASSPRDRGTEAFF. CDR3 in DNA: TGTGCCAGCAGCCCAAGGGACAGGGGCACTGAAGCTTTCTTT.

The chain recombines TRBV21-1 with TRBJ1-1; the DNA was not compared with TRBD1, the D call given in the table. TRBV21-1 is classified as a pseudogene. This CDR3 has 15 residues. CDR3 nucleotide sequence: TGTGCCAGCAGCCAGCTGGGACAGCCGAACACTGAAGCTTTCTTT. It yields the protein CASSQLGQPNTEAFF.

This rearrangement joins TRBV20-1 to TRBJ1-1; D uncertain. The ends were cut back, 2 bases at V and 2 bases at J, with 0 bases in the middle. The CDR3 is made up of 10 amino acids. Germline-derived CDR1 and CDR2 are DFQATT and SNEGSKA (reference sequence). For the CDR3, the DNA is TGCAGTGCTAGAAACACTGAAGCTTTCTTT. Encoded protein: CSARNTEAFF.

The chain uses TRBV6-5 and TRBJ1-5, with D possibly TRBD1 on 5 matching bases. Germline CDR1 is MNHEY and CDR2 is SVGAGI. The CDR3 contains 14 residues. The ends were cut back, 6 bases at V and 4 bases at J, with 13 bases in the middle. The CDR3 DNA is TGTGCCAGCAGCCCCGGGGGGGGAAATCAGCCCCAGCATTTT. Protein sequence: CASSPGGGNQPQHF.

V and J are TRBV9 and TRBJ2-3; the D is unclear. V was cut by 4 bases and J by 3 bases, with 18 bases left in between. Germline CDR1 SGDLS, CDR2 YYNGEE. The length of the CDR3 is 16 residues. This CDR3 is CASSLRGSSWTDTQYF. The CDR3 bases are TGTGCCAGCAGCCTTCGTGGTAGCTCCTGGACAGATACGCAGTATTTT.

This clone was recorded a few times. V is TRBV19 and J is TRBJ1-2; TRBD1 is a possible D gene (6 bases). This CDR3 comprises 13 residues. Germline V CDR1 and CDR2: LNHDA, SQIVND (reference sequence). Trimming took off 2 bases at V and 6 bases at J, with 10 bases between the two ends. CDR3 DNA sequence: TGTGCCAGTAGTATAAGGAGGGACAATGGCTACACCTTC. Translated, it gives CASSIRRDNGYTF.